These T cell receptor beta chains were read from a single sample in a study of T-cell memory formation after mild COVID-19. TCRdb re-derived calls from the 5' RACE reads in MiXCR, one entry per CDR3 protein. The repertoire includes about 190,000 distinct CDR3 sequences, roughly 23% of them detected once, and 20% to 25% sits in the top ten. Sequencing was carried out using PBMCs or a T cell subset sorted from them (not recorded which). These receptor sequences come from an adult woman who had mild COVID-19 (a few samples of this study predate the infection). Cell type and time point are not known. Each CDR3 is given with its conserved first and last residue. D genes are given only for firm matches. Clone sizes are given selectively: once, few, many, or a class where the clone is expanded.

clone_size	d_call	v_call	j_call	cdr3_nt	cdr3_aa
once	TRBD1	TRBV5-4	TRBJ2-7	TGTGCCAGCAGCTTGGGACAGGGCTTACTCTCCTACGAGCAGTACTTC	CASSLGQGLLSYEQYF
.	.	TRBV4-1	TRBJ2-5	TGCGCCAGCAGCCGTGCGGCCGGGCCGGGGGAGACCCAGTACTTC	CASSRAAGPGETQYF
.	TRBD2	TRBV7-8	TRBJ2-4	TGTGCCAGCAGCTCCGGGGCTAGCGGGAGCGACGGATGGATACTAGCCAAAAACATTCAGTACTTC	CASSSGASGSDGWILAKNIQYF
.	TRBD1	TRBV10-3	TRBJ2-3	TGTGCCATCAGGGCTCCGGGACAGGGGGTTACAGATACGCAGTATTTT	CAIRAPGQGVTDTQYF
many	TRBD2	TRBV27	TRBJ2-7	TGTGCCAGCAGCCTCCTTGCTGGGGGGGGCGAGCAGTACTTC	CASSLLAGGGEQYF
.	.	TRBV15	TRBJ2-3	TGTGCCACCAGCAGAGCCTGGGGTGGCACAGATACGCAGTATTTT	CATSRAWGGTDTQYF
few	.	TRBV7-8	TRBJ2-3	TGTGCCAGCAGCTTAAGGGACCCTAGCTGGGATACGCAGTATTTT	CASSLRDPSWDTQYF
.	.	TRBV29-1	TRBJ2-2	TGCAGCGTTGGGCAGGTTAACACCGGGGAGCTGTTTTTT	CSVGQVNTGELFF
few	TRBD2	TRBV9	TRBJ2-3	TGTGCCAGCAGCGTAGGAGCGGGAGCACCCGCAGATACGCAGTATTTT	CASSVGAGAPADTQYF
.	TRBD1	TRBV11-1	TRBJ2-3	TGTGCCAGCAGCTGGGACAGGGGCACAGATACGCAGTATTTT	CASSWDRGTDTQYF
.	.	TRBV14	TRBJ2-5	TGTGCCAGCAGCCAAGTTTTGTGGGAAACCCAGTACTTC	CASSQVLWETQYF
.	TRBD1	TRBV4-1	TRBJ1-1	TGCGCCAGCAGCCAAGGGTGGACAGGAAGAACTGAAGCTTTCTTT	CASSQGWTGRTEAFF
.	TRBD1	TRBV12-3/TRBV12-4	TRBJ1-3	TGTGCCAGCAGTTTGGTTGACAGGGGGTACGTCTCTGGAAACACCATATATTTT	CASSLVDRGYVSGNTIYF
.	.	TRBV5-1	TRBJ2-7	TGCGCCAGCAGCTTGGCCGCCGGTACCTACGAGCAGTACTTC	CASSLAAGTYEQYF
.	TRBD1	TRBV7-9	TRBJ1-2	TGTGCCAGCAGCCCGACCCGACAGGGTTTAGGCTACACCTTC	CASSPTRQGLGYTF
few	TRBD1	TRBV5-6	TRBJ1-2	TGTGCCAGCAGCTCTGATGGGACAGTACACTATGGCTACACCTTC	CASSSDGTVHYGYTF
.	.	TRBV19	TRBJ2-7	TGTGCCAGTAGTATACAGGAGGGCTCCTACGAGCAGTACTTC	CASSIQEGSYEQYF
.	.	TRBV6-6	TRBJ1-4	TGTGCCAGCAGTTACTCATCAGCAGCCACCGACGTAAAACTGTTTTTT	CASSYSSAATDVKLFF
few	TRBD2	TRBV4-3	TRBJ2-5	TGCGCCAGCAGCCAAGATGCCGGACTAGGGCTCACAAGGGCAGAGACCCAGTACTTC	CASSQDAGLGLTRAETQYF
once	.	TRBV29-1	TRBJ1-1	TGCAGCGCCCGTGGAGGGGGCACTGAAGCTTTCTTT	CSARGGGTEAFF
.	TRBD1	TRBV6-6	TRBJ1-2	TGTGCCAGCAGTTACCCGCGGGACAGGGGCTATGGCTACACCTTC	CASSYPRDRGYGYTF
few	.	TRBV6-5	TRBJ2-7	TGTGCCAGCAGTTACTCGACAGGTCGCTCCTACGAGCAGTACTTC	CASSYSTGRSYEQYF
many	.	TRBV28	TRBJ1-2	TGTGCCAGCAGTTTCCCAGACAGAAGTCACTATGGCTACACCTTC	CASSFPDRSHYGYTF
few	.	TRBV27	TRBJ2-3	TGTGCCAGCAGCGAGCAGGGCCCAGATACGCAGTATTTT	CASSEQGPDTQYF
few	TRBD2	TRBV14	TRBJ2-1	TGTGCCAGCAGCCAAGATGGGACTAGCGGGGGTGAGCAGTTCTTC	CASSQDGTSGGEQFF
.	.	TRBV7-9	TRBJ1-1	TGTGCCAGCAGCTTAGAACGGGGGGGAAACACTGAAGCTTTCTTT	CASSLERGGNTEAFF
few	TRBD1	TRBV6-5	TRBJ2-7	TGTGCCAGCAGCCGTAGTTATATCGGACAGGGCTACGAGCAGTACTTC	CASSRSYIGQGYEQYF
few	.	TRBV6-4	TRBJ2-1	TGTGCCAGCAGTGACTCGCAGGGGGGTAGCGATGAGCAGTTCTTC	CASSDSQGGSDEQFF
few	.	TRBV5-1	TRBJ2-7	TGCGCCAGCAGAAGCGGAGACAGTTTATGGAACGAGCAGTACTTC	CASRSGDSLWNEQYF
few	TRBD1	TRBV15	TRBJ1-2	TGTGCCACCAGCAGAGATCGACAACAGGGGGTCTATGGCTACACCTTC	CATSRDRQQGVYGYTF
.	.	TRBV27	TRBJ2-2	TGTGCCAGCAGTTTCCATCCTAACACCGGGGAGCTGTTTTTT	CASSFHPNTGELFF
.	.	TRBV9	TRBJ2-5	TGTGCCAGCAGCGTACAGGCAGGGGACGGAAAAGAGACCCAGTACTTC	CASSVQAGDGKETQYF
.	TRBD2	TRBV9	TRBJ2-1	TGTGCCAGCAGCCCGAGCGGGGGAGGTCCCTACGATGAGCAGTTCTTC	CASSPSGGGPYDEQFF
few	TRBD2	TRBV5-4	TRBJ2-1	TGTGCCAGCAGCTGGGGGAGCGGGGGAAATGAGCAGTTCTTC	CASSWGSGGNEQFF
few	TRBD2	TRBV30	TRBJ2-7	TGTGCCTGCCCAAGACTAGCCGCGGGAGAGCAGTACTTC	CACPRLAAGEQYF
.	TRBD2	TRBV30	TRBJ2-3	TGTGCCTGGATAAGCGGGAGAGCGACAGATACGCAGTATTTT	CAWISGRATDTQYF
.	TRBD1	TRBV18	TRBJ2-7	TGTGCCAGCTCACCACGGACAGGGCTTTCCTACGAGCAGTACTTC	CASSPRTGLSYEQYF
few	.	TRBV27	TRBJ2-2	TGTGCCAGCAGTCTGGACGGTCGGGGCACCGGGGAGCTGTTTTTT	CASSLDGRGTGELFF
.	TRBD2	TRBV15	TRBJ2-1	TGTGCCACCAGCAGAAGAACGGGACTAGTAGACAATGAGCAGTTCTTC	CATSRRTGLVDNEQFF
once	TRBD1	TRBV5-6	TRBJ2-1	TGTGCCAGCAGCTTAGACGGGACAGGGAATGGAAATGAGCAGTTCTTC	CASSLDGTGNGNEQFF
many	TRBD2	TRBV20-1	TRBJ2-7	TGCAGTGCTAGAGGCCCGGGAGGGGACTCCTACGAGCAGTACTTC	CSARGPGGDSYEQYF
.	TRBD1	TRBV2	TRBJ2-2	TGTGCCAGCGGGGGACAGACAAACACCGGGGAGCTGTTTTTT	CASGGQTNTGELFF
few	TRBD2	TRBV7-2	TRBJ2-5	TGTGCCAGCAGCTCCAGGACTAGCGGCCCGGACGAGACCCAGTACTTC	CASSSRTSGPDETQYF
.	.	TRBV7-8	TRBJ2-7	TGTGCCAGCAGCTTATTGCCCGAGGGCTACGAGCAGTACTTC	CASSLLPEGYEQYF
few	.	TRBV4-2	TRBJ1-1	TGTGCCAGCAGCCTAGATGAAGACACTGAAGCTTTCTTT	CASSLDEDTEAFF
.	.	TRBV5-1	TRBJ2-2	TGCGCCAGCAGCTTCGGTAAACTCACCGGGGAGCTGTTTTTT	CASSFGKLTGELFF
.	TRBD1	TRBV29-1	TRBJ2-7	TGCAGCGTTGTACAGGGGGCCGAGCAGTACTTC	CSVVQGAEQYF
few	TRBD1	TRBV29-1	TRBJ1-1	TGCAGCGTTGAAGATCATGGGACAGGGGGTGAAGCTTTCTTT	CSVEDHGTGGEAFF
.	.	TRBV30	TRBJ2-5	TGTGCCTGGAGTGCAGAACAAGAGACCCAGTACTTC	CAWSAEQETQYF
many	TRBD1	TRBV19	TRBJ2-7	TGTGCCAGTAGTATCCAGGGGGAGAGCTACGAGCAGTACTTC	CASSIQGESYEQYF
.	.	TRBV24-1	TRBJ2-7	TGTGCCACCAGTGATGGGGGGCTGGGGTCCTACGAGCAGTACTTC	CATSDGGLGSYEQYF
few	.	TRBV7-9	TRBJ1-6	TGTGCCAGCAGCTTAAGCCAAGGGAATTCACCCCTCCACTTT	CASSLSQGNSPLHF
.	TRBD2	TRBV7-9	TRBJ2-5	TGTGCCCAAGGGACTAGCGGGAACGGGGAAGAGACCCAGTACTTC	CAQGTSGNGEETQYF
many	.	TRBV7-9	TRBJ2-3	TGTGCCAGCAGCTTAGCGCTTGGGGGTCCAGATACGCAGTATTTT	CASSLALGGPDTQYF
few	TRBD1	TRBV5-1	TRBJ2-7	TGCGCCAGCAGCTTCGGGGACAGGTCTTACGAGCAGTACTTC	CASSFGDRSYEQYF
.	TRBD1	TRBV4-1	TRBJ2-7	TGCGCCAGCAGCCAAGATACGGACACAGGGGGCTACGAGCAGTACTTC	CASSQDTDTGGYEQYF